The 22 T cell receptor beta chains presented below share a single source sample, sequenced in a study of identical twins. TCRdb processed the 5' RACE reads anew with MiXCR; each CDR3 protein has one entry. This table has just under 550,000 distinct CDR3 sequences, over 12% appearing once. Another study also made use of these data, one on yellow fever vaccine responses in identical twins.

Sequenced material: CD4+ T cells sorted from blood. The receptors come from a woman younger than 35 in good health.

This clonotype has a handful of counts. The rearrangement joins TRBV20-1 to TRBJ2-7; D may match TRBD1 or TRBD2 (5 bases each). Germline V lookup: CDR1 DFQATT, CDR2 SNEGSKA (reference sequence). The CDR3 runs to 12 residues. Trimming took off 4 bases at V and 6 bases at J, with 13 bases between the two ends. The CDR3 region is CSAKLWGFEQYV. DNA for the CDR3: TGCAGTGCTAAACTGTGGGGGTTCGAGCAGTACGTC.

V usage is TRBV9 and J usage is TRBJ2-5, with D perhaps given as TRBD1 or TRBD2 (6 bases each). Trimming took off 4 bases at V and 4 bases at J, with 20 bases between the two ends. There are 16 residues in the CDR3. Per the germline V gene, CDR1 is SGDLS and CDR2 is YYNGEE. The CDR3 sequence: CASSLGPGKGGETQYF. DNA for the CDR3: TGTGCCAGCAGCCTCGGACCGGGCAAGGGGGGAGAGACCCAGTACTTC.

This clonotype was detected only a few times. For the CDR3, the DNA is TGCAGCGCCACGGGACTTCTCGGGGGATACAATGAGCAGTTCTTC. It is translated as CSATGLLGGYNEQFF. V usage is TRBV29-1 and J usage is TRBJ2-1; TRBD2 is a possible D gene (6 bases). V was pared by 7 bases and J by 4 bases, with 20 bases between. The CDR3 contains 15 residues. CDR1 SQVTM and CDR2 ANQGSEA come from the germline V gene.

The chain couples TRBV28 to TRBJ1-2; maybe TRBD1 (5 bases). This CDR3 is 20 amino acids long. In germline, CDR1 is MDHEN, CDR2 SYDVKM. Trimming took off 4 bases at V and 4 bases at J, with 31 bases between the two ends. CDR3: CASSSPGGGRSGPPLYGYTF. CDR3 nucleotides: TGTGCCAGCAGTTCTCCGGGCGGCGGGCGATCGGGGCCCCCCCTCTATGGCTACACCTTC.

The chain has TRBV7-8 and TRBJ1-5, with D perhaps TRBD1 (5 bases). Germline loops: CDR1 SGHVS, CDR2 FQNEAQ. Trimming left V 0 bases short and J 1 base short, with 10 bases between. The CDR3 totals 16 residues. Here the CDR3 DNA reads TGTGCCAGCAGCTTAGCGGGCCGGGGCAGCAATCAGCCCCAGCATTTT. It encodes CASSLAGRGSNQPQHF.

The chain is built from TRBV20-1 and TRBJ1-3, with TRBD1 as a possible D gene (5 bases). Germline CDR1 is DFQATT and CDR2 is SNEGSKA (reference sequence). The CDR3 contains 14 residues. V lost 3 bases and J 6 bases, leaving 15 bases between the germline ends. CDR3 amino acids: CSASPQGLINTIYF. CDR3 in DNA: TGCAGTGCTAGTCCTCAGGGTCTCATAAACACCATATATTTT.

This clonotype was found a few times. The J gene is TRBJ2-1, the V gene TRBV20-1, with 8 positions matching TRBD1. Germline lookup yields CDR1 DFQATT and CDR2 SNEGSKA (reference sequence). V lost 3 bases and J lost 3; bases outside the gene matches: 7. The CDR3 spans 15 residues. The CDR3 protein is CSASWQGAIYNEQFF. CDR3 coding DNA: TGCAGTGCTAGCTGGCAGGGGGCCATCTACAATGAGCAGTTCTTC.

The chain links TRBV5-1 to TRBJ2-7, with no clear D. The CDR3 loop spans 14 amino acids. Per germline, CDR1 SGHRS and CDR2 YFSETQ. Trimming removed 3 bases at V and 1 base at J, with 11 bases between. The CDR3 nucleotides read TGCGCCAGCAGCTCGCCCTCGGATTCCTACGAGCAGTACTTC. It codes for CASSSPSDSYEQYF.

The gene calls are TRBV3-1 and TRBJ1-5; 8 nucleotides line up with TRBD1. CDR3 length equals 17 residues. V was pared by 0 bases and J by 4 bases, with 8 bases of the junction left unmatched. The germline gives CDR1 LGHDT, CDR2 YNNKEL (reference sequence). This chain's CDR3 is CASSQDVATGANQPQHF. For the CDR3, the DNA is TGTGCCAGCAGCCAAGATGTCGCGACAGGGGCGAATCAGCCCCAGCATTTT.

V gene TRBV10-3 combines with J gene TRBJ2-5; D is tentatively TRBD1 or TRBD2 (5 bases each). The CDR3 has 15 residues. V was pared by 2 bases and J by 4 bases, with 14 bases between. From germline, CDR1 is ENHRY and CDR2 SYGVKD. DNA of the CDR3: TGTGCCATCAGTGAGAGGCGAGGGGACGCAGAGACCCAGTACTTC. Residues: CAISERRGDAETQYF.

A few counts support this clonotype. CDR3 sequence (DNA): TGCGCCAGCAGCTCCTGGACTAGCGGGGGGGACGTCCAGTACTTC. It translates to CASSSWTSGGDVQYF. This chain uses TRBV5-1 with TRBJ2-5; 15 bases are a match to TRBD2. Germline V CDR1 and CDR2: SGHRS, YFSETQ. Trimming cost V 3 bases and J 10 bases; bases outside gene matches: 7. CDR3 length: 15 residues.

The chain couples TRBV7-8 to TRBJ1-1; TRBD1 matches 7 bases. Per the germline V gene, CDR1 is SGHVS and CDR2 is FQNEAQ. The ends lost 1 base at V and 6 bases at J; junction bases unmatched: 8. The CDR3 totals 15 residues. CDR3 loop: CASSLVSGGLAEAFF. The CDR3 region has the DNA TGTGCCAGCAGCTTAGTGTCAGGGGGGCTCGCTGAAGCTTTCTTT.

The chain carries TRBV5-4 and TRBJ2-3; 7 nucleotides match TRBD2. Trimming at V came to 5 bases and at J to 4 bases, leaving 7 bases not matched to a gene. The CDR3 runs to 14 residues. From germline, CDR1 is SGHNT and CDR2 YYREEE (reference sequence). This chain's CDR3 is CASRSAGRADTQYF. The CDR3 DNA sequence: TGTGCCAGCAGATCAGCGGGACGTGCAGATACGCAGTATTTT.

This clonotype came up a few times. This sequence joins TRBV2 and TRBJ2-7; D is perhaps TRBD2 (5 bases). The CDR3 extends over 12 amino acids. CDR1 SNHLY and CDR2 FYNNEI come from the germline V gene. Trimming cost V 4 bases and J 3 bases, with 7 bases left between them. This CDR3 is CASSGGLYEQYV. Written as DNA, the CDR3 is TGTGCCAGCAGTGGCGGACTCTACGAGCAGTACGTC.

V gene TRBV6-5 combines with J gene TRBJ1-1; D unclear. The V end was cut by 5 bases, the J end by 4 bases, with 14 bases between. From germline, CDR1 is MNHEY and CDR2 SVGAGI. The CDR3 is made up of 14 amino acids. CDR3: CASSTDLVGTEAFF. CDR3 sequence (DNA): TGTGCCAGCAGTACCGACTTGGTCGGCACTGAAGCTTTCTTT.

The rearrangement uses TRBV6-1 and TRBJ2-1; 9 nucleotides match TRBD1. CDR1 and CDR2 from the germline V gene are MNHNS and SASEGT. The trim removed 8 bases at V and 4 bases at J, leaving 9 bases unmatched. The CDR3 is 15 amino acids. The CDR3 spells CASGPAGQGYNEQFF. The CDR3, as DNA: TGTGCCAGCGGGCCCGCGGGACAGGGATACAATGAGCAGTTCTTC.

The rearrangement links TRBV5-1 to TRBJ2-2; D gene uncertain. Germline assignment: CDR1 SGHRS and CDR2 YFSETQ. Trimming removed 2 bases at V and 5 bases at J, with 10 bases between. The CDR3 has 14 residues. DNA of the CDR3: TGCGCCAGCAGCTTTTTATTGCAAACCGGGGAGCTGTTTTTT. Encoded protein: CASSFLLQTGELFF.

This chain's CDR3 is CASSARDRAYNEQFF. The CDR3 bases are TGTGCCAGCAGTGCCCGGGACAGGGCCTACAATGAGCAGTTCTTC. The chain links TRBV27 to TRBJ2-1, with 9 bases identical to TRBD1. Germline V gene data show CDR1 as MNHEY and CDR2 as SMNVEV (reference sequence). The CDR3 runs 15 residues. Trimming at V came to 5 bases and at J to 2 bases, leaving 4 bases not matched to a gene.

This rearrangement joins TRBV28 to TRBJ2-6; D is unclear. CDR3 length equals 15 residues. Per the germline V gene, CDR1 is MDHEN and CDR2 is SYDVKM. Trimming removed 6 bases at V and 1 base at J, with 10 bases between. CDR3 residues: CASSRFGSGANVLTF. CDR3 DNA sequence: TGTGCCAGCAGCCGATTCGGGTCTGGGGCCAACGTCCTGACTTTC.

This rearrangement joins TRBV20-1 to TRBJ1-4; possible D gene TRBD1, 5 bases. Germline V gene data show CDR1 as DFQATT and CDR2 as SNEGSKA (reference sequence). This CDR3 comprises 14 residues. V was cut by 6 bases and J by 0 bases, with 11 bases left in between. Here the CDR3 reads CSALRDATNEKLFF. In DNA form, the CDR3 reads TGCAGTGCACTCCGGGACGCAACTAATGAAAAACTGTTTTTT.

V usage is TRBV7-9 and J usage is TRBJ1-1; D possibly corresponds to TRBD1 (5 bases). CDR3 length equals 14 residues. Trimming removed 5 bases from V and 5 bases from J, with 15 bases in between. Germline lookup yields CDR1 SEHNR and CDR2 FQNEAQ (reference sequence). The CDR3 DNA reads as TGTGCCAGCAGCCCCCGAGCAGGGTATACTGAAGCTTTCTTT. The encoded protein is CASSPRAGYTEAFF.

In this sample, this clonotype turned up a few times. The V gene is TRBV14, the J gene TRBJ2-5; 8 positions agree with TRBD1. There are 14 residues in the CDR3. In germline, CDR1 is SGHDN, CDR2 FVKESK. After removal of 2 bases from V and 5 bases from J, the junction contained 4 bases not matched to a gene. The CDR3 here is CASSQTTGAETQYF. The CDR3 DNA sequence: TGTGCCAGCAGCCAAACGACAGGGGCGGAGACCCAGTACTTC.